This T cell receptor (beta chain) appears in the sequencing data of a study of a mutant IDH1 vaccine in newly diagnosed glioma. Study-level background: Antecedent treatment encompassed radiotherapy, temozolomide, or their combination; the majority received both.

As for this clone: Antigen specificity is unknown.

Findings and caveats of the study: Pseudoprogression seemed unlinked to shifts in top peripheral T cell clonotypes.

Clones were read by immunoSEQ multiplex PCR, and TCRdb kept only the in-frame ones, dropping some. The sample lists 99,000 or so clones; over 85% were seen once. In germline, CDR1 is SGDLS, CDR2 YYNGEE. Trimming took off 0 bases at V and 6 bases at J, with 10 bases between the two ends. This CDR3 is built from 13 residues. Time point specified: baseline, week 1 (first vaccination visit). Indicated treatment: pre-vaccination baseline after standard-of-care therapy. The input for sequencing was PBMCs, taken from a glioma patient treated with radiotherapy, temozolomide or both. The chain recombines TRBV9 with TRBJ2-7; possible D gene TRBD1, 6 bases. This TCR derives from a woman aged 45-59 years with glioma. The DNA for the CDR3 is TGTGCCAGCAGCGTAGGACAGGTTGGCGAGCAGTACTTC. Residues: CASSVGQVGEQYF.